The 8 T cell receptor beta chains given below trace back to one sample, sequenced in a study of T cells in Graves' hyperthyroidism and ophthalmopathy. RNA transcripts provided the source from which TCR beta CDR3 regions were amplified. The TCR CDR3 first-round RT-PCR relied on the HTBI primer set. Via MiXCR, TCRdb re-called the multiplex PCR reads, giving one row per CDR3 protein. This sample has around 520,000 distinct CDR3 sequences, with around 14% found just once. Sequenced sample: blood. These receptors came from a woman aged 18-29 years with Graves' hyperthyroidism.

The chain carries TRBV20-1 and TRBJ1-1; D ambiguous. The V gene lost 6 bases and the J gene lost 1 base, with 15 bases spanning the gap. The germline CDR1 and CDR2 sequences are DFQATT and SNEGSKA (reference sequence). This CDR3 contains 14 residues. CDR3 DNA: TGCAGTGCCTCCCCAGGCCTCGAGAACACTGAAGCTTTCTTT. Residues: CSASPGLENTEAFF.

This clonotype showed up just a few times. The J gene is TRBJ2-1, the V gene TRBV9; TRBD2 aligns across 10 bases. The CDR3 is 15 amino acids. The junction had 11 bases not matched to a gene; V was cut back by 6 bases and J by 8 bases. CDR1 and CDR2 (germline): SGDLS, YYNGEE. The CDR3 is CASTLAPSGSDEQFF. In nucleotides, the CDR3 is TGTGCCAGCACCCTCGCCCCTAGCGGGAGCGATGAGCAGTTCTTC.

In its sample, this clonotype was seen a few times. The rearrangement uses TRBV20-1 and TRBJ2-7; TRBD1 matches at 9 bases. Germline CDR1 and CDR2: DFQATT and SNEGSKA (reference sequence). Trimming at V came to 6 bases and at J to 4 bases, leaving 4 bases not matched to a gene. The CDR3 covers 12 residues. This chain's CDR3 is CSATGQGYEQYV. In nucleotides, the CDR3 is TGCAGTGCAACGGGACAGGGTTACGAGCAGTACGTC.

V usage is TRBV5-4 and J usage is TRBJ1-1, with TRBD1 as a possible D gene (5 bases). The CDR3 spans 15 residues. Germline V gene sequence: CDR1 SGHNT, CDR2 YYREEE (reference sequence). The V and J ends lost 3 bases and 5 bases respectively, with 17 bases between them. CDR3 DNA: TGTGCCAGCAGCTCCTCCACAGGCCGGAGGACTGAAGCTTTCTTT. Translation: CASSSSTGRRTEAFF.

A note on this clonotype: This may come from a read error, since a much larger clone is one base off. V usage is TRBV12-3 or TRBV12-4 and J usage is TRBJ2-1, with no clear D. The CDR3 length is 15 residues. V lost 3 bases, J lost 12 bases, and 21 bases lay in between. The CDR3 region is CASSFLLTFEDGQFF. In DNA, the CDR3 is TGTGCCAGCAGTTTCCTTCTGACTTTTGAGGATGGGCAGTTCTTC.

This clonotype was seen more than once but under ten times. This chain uses TRBV5-5 with TRBJ2-6; perhaps TRBD1 as D (5 bases). The CDR3 has 15 residues. Germline V gene lookup returns CDR1 SGHKS and CDR2 YYEKEE (reference sequence). Trimming took 0 bases from V and 2 from J, leaving 6 bases between them. The CDR3 nucleotides are TGTGCCAGCAGCTTGGCCAGGGCTGGGGCCAACGTCCTGACTTTC. Translation gives CASSLARAGANVLTF.

This clonotype was detected once. The chain carries TRBV5-1 and TRBJ2-1; TRBD1 matches 7 bases. V trimming: 2 bases; J trimming: 8 bases; junction bases outside the gene matches: 13. CDR1 is SGHRS and CDR2 is YFSETQ in the germline V gene. There are 16 residues in the CDR3. This CDR3 is CASSLMGTATVDEQFF. In DNA, the CDR3 is TGCGCCAGCAGCTTAATGGGGACAGCCACGGTAGATGAGCAGTTCTTC.

This clonotype was picked up many times. The DNA for the CDR3 is TGTGCCAGCAGTGATCCTAGCGGGTTCCAAGAGACCCAGTACTTC. Amino acid sequence: CASSDPSGFQETQYF. The chain employs TRBV2 and TRBJ2-5, with TRBD2 matching over 8 bases. This CDR3 comprises 15 residues. Trimming cost V 3 bases and J 1 base; bases outside gene matches: 4. Germline V gene lookup returns CDR1 SNHLY and CDR2 FYNNEI. Combining the CDR3 with reference TRBV2 and TRBJ2-5 gives the whole variable domain EPEVTQTPSHQVTQMGQEVILRCVPISNHLYFYWYRQILGQKVEFLVSFYNNEISEKSEIFDDQFSVERPDGSNFTLKIRSTKLEDSAMYFCASSDPSGFQETQYFGPGTRLLVL.